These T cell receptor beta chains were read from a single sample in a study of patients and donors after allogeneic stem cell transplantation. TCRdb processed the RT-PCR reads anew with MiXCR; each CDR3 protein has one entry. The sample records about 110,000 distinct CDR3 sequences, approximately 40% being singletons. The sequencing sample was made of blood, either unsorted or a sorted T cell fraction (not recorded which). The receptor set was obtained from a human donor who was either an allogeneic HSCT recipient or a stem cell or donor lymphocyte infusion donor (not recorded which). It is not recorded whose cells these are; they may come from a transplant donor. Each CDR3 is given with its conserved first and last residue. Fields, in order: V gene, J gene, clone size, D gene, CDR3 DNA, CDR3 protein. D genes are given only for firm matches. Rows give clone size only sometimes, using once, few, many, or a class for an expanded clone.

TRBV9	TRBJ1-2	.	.	TGTGCCAGCAGCGTAGGGCAGGCCGCCTATGGCTACACCTTC	CASSVGQAAYGYTF
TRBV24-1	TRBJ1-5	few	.	TGTGCCACCAGCCCAACAGGGAAGGGCAATCAGCCCCAGCATTTT	CATSPTGKGNQPQHF
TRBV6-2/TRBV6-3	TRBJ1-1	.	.	TGTGCCAGCAGTTACCGATCTACAGGTAACACTGAAGCTTTCTTT	CASSYRSTGNTEAFF
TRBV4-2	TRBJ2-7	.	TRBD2	TGTGCCAGCAGCCAGGCCGGGACTAGCGGGGTATACGAGCAGTACTTC	CASSQAGTSGVYEQYF
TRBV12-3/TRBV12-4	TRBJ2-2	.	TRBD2	TGTGCCAGCAGCCCCGGGGCGGGACTAGGGCCCACCGGGGAGCTGTTTTTT	CASSPGAGLGPTGELFF
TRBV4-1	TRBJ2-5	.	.	TGCGCCAGCGCGGACAGAGTGGAGACCCAGTACTTC	CASADRVETQYF
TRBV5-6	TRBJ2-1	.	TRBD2	TGTGCCAGCAGCTTGCTAGCGGGAAAAAACAATGAGCAGTTCTTC	CASSLLAGKNNEQFF
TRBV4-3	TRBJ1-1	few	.	TGCGCCAGCAGCCAAGTGTTAGGGTATATCGCTGAAGCTTTCTTT	CASSQVLGYIAEAFF
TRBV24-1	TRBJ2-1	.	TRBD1	TGTGCCACCAGTGCGCCCGGGACAGGGGGATTGAATGAGCAGTTCTTC	CATSAPGTGGLNEQFF
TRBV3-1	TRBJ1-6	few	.	TGTGCCAGCAGCCAGATGCGTTCCAATTCACCCCTCCACTTT	CASSQMRSNSPLHF
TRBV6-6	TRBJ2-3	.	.	TGTGCCAGCATTCCGGGGACTCTAAAAGGCACAGATACGCAGTATTTT	CASIPGTLKGTDTQYF
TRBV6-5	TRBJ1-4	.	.	TGTGCCAGCAGACACAGGCAACTTAATGAAAAACTGTTTTTT	CASRHRQLNEKLFF
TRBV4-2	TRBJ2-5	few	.	TGTGCCAGCAGCCGGATGGGAGAGACCCAGTACTTC	CASSRMGETQYF
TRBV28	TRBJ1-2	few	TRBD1	TGTGCCAGCAGCCCGACAGGGGGCCGGTTCTATGGCTACACCTTC	CASSPTGGRFYGYTF
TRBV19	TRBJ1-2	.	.	TGTGCCAGTAGTGAGGGAGGGGCAGTCTATGGCTACACCTTC	CASSEGGAVYGYTF
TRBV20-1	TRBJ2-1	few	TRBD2	TGCAGTGCTAGTCTCATAGCGGGAAACTCCTACAATGAGCAGTTCTTC	CSASLIAGNSYNEQFF
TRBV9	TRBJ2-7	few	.	TGTGCCAGCAGCGTAGCTGCGGACTCCTACGAGCAGTACTTC	CASSVAADSYEQYF
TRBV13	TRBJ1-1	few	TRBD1	TGTGCCAGCAGCTACGGGACAGGGGGTCTGAACACTGAAGCTTTCTTT	CASSYGTGGLNTEAFF
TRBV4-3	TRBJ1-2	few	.	TGCGCCAGCAGCCAGGACGGTCCGAGGTCCAACCGGATCTATGGCTACACCTTC	CASSQDGPRSNRIYGYTF
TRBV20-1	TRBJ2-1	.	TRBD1	TGCAGTGCTAGGAGTGGGACAGCTCTGAACAATGAGCAGTTCTTC	CSARSGTALNNEQFF
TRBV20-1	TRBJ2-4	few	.	TGCAGTGCCACCGGGCCAGGGGCCAAAAACATTCAGTACTTC	CSATGPGAKNIQYF
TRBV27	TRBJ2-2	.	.	TGTGCCAGCTCCCCAGGACTGAGAACCGGGGAGCTGTTTTTT	CASSPGLRTGELFF
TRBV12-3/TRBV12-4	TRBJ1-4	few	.	TGTGCCAGCAGTCCCGGACGCAAAAGGGGCGAAAAACTGTTTTTT	CASSPGRKRGEKLFF
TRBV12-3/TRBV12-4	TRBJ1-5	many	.	TGTGCCAGCAGTTTCGCAGGGGAGTATCAGCCCCAGCATTTT	CASSFAGEYQPQHF
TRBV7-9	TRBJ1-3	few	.	TGTGCCAGCAGCTTGGGGGACCGGACAAGTTACACCATATATTTT	CASSLGDRTSYTIYF
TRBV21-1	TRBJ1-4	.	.	TGTGCCAGCAGCAAAACCGGAGACAGTGGGGAAAAACTGTTTTTT	CASSKTGDSGEKLFF
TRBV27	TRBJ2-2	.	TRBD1	TGTGCCAGCAGTTTAAGGGACAGGGGTCCCGGGGAGCTGTTTTTT	CASSLRDRGPGELFF
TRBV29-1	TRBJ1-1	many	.	TGCAGCGTTGAAACCACCCCGAACACTGAAGCTTTCTTT	CSVETTPNTEAFF
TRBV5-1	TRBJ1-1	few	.	TGCGCCAGCAGCCGGAAAGCTTTCTTT	CASSRKAFF
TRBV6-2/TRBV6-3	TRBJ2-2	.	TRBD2	TGTGCCAGCAGATTCCCCGCGGGAGCAAGACGAAGCGGGGAGCTGTTTTTT	CASRFPAGARRSGELFF
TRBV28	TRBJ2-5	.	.	TGTGCCAGCAGCCGGCCCGGGGAAGAGACCCAGTACTTC	CASSRPGEETQYF
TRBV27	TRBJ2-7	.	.	TGTGCCAGCAGTACTCCCACCCGGCAGTACTTC	CASSTPTRQYF
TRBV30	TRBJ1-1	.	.	TGTGCCTGGAGGGAAGGACGGAACACTGAAGCTTTCTTT	CAWREGRNTEAFF
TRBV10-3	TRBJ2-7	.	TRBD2	TGTGCCATCAGTCGTAGCGGGCCTAGTCCCTACGAGCAGTACTTC	CAISRSGPSPYEQYF
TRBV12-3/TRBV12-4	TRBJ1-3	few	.	TGTGCCAGCAGCCCCCGGGGGGGTGGTTTAAACACCATATATTTT	CASSPRGGGLNTIYF
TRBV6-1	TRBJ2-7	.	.	TGTGCCAGCAGGGCGATCTACGAGCAGTACTTC	CASRAIYEQYF
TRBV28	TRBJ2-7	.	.	TGTGCCAGCAGTCCGGGGCCTGACGAGCAGTACTTC	CASSPGPDEQYF
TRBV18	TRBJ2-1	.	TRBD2	TGTGCCAGCTCACGGGCGGGAGTGTACAATGAGCAGTTCTTC	CASSRAGVYNEQFF
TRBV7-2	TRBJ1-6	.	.	TGTGCCAGCAGCCCTGGGGCCCTTTATAATTCACCCCTCCACTTT	CASSPGALYNSPLHF
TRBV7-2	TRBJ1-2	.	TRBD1	TGTGCCAGCAGCCCCTACTCGACAGGGAACCTTGGCTACACCTTC	CASSPYSTGNLGYTF
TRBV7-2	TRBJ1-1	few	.	TGTGCCAGCAGTTTTATGACCCGACATGTCGGAGCTTTCTTT	CASSFMTRHVGAFF
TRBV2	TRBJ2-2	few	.	TGTGCCAGCAGGCTGTCACCCGGGGAGCTGTTTTTT	CASRLSPGELFF
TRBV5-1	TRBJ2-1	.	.	TGCGCCAGCAGCTTTAGGCACAGATTCTCCTACAATGAGCAGTTCTTC	CASSFRHRFSYNEQFF
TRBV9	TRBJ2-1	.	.	TGTGCCAGCAGCGGTGGAACCCTCTCCTACAATGAGCAGTTCTTC	CASSGGTLSYNEQFF
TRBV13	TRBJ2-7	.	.	TGTGCCAGCAGACTTACTCCCCGGTCCTACGAGCAGTACTTC	CASRLTPRSYEQYF
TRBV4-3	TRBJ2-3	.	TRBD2	TGCGCCAGCAGCCAAGGCGGGAGGGTCCTCCAAAGCACAGATACGCAGTATTTT	CASSQGGRVLQSTDTQYF
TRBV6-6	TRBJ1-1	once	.	TGTGCCAGCAGCCCGAGAAACGAAGCTTTCTTT	CASSPRNEAFF
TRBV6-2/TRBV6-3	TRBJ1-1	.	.	TGTGCCAGCACCCCTGGGGGATGGAACACTGAAGCTTTCTTT	CASTPGGWNTEAFF
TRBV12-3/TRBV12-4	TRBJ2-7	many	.	TGTGCCAGCAGTTTAGGCAGCTACGAGCAGTACTTC	CASSLGSYEQYF
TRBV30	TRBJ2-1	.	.	TGTGCCTGGAGAGAAGAAGCGGTTAACAATGAGCAGTTCTTC	CAWREEAVNNEQFF
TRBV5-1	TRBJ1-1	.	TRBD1	TGCGCCAGCAGCTCCAGGGGGATAAGTAAAAACACTGAAGCTTTCTTT	CASSSRGISKNTEAFF
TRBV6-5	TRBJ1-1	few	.	TGTGCCAGCAGTTACTCGGTAGGGCTGAACACTGAAGCTTTCTTT	CASSYSVGLNTEAFF
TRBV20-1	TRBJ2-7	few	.	TGCAGTGCTAGAGTCTCGACGGTACCGAGCTCCTACGAGCAGTACTTC	CSARVSTVPSSYEQYF
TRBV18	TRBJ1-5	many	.	TGTGCCAGCTCACCAGGACAGAATCAGCCCCAGCATTTT	CASSPGQNQPQHF
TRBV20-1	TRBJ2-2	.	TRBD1	TGCAGTGCTGAAACAGGGGCGAACACCGGGGAGCTGTTTTTT	CSAETGANTGELFF